The 7 T cell receptor beta chains below come from one sample, sequenced in a study of a mutant IDH1 vaccine in newly diagnosed glioma. Time point noted: week 35, safety follow-up. Topical imiquimod was applied with each vaccine dose, which held 300 ug of mutant IDH1 20-mer peptide. Their cognate antigens are unknown. Assay used: immunoSEQ multiplex PCR; TCRdb lists only in-frame clones, some missing. This table holds more than 45,000 clones, approximately 90% found once. Source: PBMCs, taken from a glioma patient whose treatment included an IDH1 peptide vaccine. The source of these receptors is a woman aged 35 to 49 with glioma.

This chain links TRBV28 with TRBJ2-5; the D gene could be TRBD1 or TRBD2 (6 bases each). Germline assignment: CDR1 MDHEN and CDR2 SYDVKM. The CDR3 contains 16 residues. Trimming shortened V by 8 bases and J by 3 bases, and 22 bases separated the two germline ends. Here the CDR3 reads CASVRGAGRGEETQYF. The CDR3 nucleotides are TGTGCCAGCGTGAGGGGGGCGGGAAGAGGGGAAGAGACCCAGTACTTC. The variable domain in full, completed from reference TRBV28 and TRBJ2-5, reads DVKVTQSSRYLVKRTGEKVFLECVQDMDHENMFWYRQDPGLGLRLIYFSYDVKMKEKGDIPEGYSVSREKKERFSLILESASTNQTSMYLCASVRGAGRGEETQYFGPGTRLLVL.

The gene calls are TRBV28 and TRBJ1-1, with D perhaps matching TRBD1 (6 bases). The CDR3 is 14 amino acids. The V end was cut by 6 bases, the J end by 3 bases, with 14 bases between. Germline V gives CDR1 MDHEN, CDR2 SYDVKM. CDR3 amino acids: CASRYLTGHTEAFF. The CDR3 DNA follows: TGTGCCAGCAGATACCTGACAGGTCACACTGAAGCTTTCTTT.

V gene TRBV5-6 combines with J gene TRBJ1-4, with a tentative D call TRBD1 (5 bases). CDR3 length: 15 residues. The ends were cut back, 4 bases at V and 6 bases at J, with 16 bases in the middle. The germline V gene has CDR1 SGHDT and CDR2 YYEEEE. The CDR3 DNA follows: TGTGCCAGCAGCAAGGCGACAGTCCGTTATGAAAAACTGTTTTTT. This codes for CASSKATVRYEKLFF.

The chain links TRBV4-1 to TRBJ1-4; 12 nucleotides line up with TRBD1. The CDR3 contains 15 residues. Germline V gene sequence: CDR1 MGHRA, CDR2 YSYEKL. Losses at the gene ends were 4 bases for V and 8 bases for J; bases not matched to a gene: 5. The CDR3 sequence is CASSRDRGRGEKLFF. CDR3 nucleotides: TGCGCCAGCAGCCGGGACAGGGGGCGGGGGGAAAAACTGTTTTTT.

The chain uses TRBV7-9 and TRBJ1-5; D perhaps matches TRBD1 (5 bases). Germline V lookup: CDR1 SEHNR, CDR2 FQNEAQ (reference sequence). The CDR3 contains 15 residues. V was trimmed by 4 bases and J by 4 bases, leaving 14 bases between them. The CDR3 DNA is TGTGCCAGCAGCTCAACATCAGGGCGAAATCAGCCCCAGCATTTT. This encodes CASSSTSGRNQPQHF.

V is TRBV2 and J is TRBJ1-5, with 9 bases that match TRBD1. The trim removed 6 bases at V and 4 bases at J, leaving 1 base unmatched. The CDR3 loop spans 13 amino acids. Germline V lookup: CDR1 SNHLY, CDR2 FYNNEI. CDR3 coding DNA: TGTGCCAGCAGAGGACAGGGGAATCAGCCCCAGCATTTT. It is translated as CASRGQGNQPQHF.

The chain has TRBV7-2 and TRBJ2-3, with D possibly called TRBD1 or TRBD2 (5 bases each). This CDR3 spans 15 amino acids. The germline V and J ends were trimmed by 1 base and 1 base, with 9 bases remaining between them. Germline CDR1 reads SGHTA; CDR2 reads FQGNSA. This chain's CDR3 is CASSLGGVGTDTQYF. The CDR3, as DNA: TGTGCCAGCAGCTTAGGAGGGGTTGGCACAGATACGCAGTATTTT.